The clone carrying this T cell receptor (beta chain) was recorded at least ten times. No antigen is known for it. TCRdb independently ran MiXCR on the 5' RACE reads; one entry per CDR3 protein. The repertoire holds a few hundred thousand distinct CDR3 sequences, with approximately 5.2% as singletons. Germline CDR1 reads LGHNA; CDR2 reads YNFKEQ. V gave up 1 base and J gave up 6 bases; unmatched junction bases: 1. There are 14 residues in the CDR3. The data were taken from a study of T cells after yellow fever vaccination. Overall study findings and caveats: At under 98% for CD4 and 88% for CD8, most primary-vaccination clones showed up again after the booster.

This chain connects TRBV4-2 to TRBJ2-4; 9 bases are shared with TRBD1. This sequence originates from a man between 18 and 29 years old who received the YFV17D yellow fever vaccine. Material: CD4+ T cells sorted from PBMCs, obtained on the day of the yellow fever booster vaccination. CDR3 loop: CASSQAGQGNIQYF. CDR3 bases: TGTGCCAGCAGCCAAGCGGGACAGGGAAACATTCAGTACTTC.